The 6 T cell receptor beta chains below come from one sample, sequenced in a study of blood T cell repertoires in COVID-19. Measured with immunoSEQ multiplex PCR; TCRdb has only the in-frame clones, and not every one. The data hold approximately 100,000 clones, with about 80% observed a single time. Sequenced: peripheral blood. The origin of the receptors is a woman aged 55-69 years with acute or convalescent COVID-19.

CDR3 sequence: CSVEDTYTGAKETQYF. In DNA, the CDR3 is TGCAGCGTTGAAGATACTTACACAGGGGCAAAAGAGACCCAGTACTTC. The gene calls are TRBV29-1 and TRBJ2-5; 7 positions agree with TRBD1. The CDR3 has 16 amino acids. With V trimmed by 0 bases and J by 3 bases, 10 bases remained unmatched. Germline V gene data show CDR1 as SQVTM and CDR2 as ANQGSEA.

The chain links TRBV2 to TRBJ2-7, with D unresolved. Trimming shortened V by 2 bases and J by 0 bases, and 11 bases separated the two germline ends. The CDR3 spans 15 residues. CDR1 and CDR2 from the germline V gene are SNHLY and FYNNEI. The CDR3 protein is CASSEILHSSYEQYF. CDR3 nucleotide sequence: TGTGCCAGCAGTGAAATCCTTCACAGCTCCTACGAGCAGTACTTC.

The chain joins TRBV19 to TRBJ1-2; 7 nucleotides match TRBD1. The CDR3 covers 16 residues. V lost 3 bases and J lost 8; bases outside the gene matches: 15. CDR1 is LNHDA, CDR2 SQIVND, per germline (reference sequence). CDR3 in DNA: TGTGCCAGTAGTATCCCTATGACAGGGTATACGAAGGGCTACACCTTC. Protein: CASSIPMTGYTKGYTF. The full variable domain, in which reference TRBV19 and TRBJ1-2 provide the parts outside the CDR3, is DGGITQSPKYLFRKEGQNVTLSCEQNLNHDAMYWYRQDPGQGLRLIYYSQIVNDFQKGDIAEGYSVSREKKESFPLTVTSAQKNPTAFYLCASSIPMTGYTKGYTFGSGTRLTVV.

The chain joins TRBV3-1 (or the pseudogene TRBV3-2) to TRBJ2-1; D remains unclear. Trimming cost V 4 bases and J 0 bases, with 13 bases left between them. CDR1 and CDR2 (germline): LGHDT, YNNKEL (reference sequence). CDR3 size: 16 residues. CDR3 amino acids: CASSRLAISSYNEQFF. DNA for the CDR3: TGTGCCAGCAGCCGATTAGCTATCAGCTCCTACAATGAGCAGTTCTTC.

The genes are TRBV2 and TRBJ2-3; tentatively, D is TRBD1 (6 bases). V was trimmed by 6 bases and J by 0 bases, leaving 16 bases between them. The CDR3 covers 16 residues. The germline gives CDR1 SNHLY, CDR2 FYNNEI. Written as DNA, the CDR3 is TGTGCCAGCAGCTCAGACAGGCCTACTAGCACAGATACGCAGTATTTT. Protein sequence: CASSSDRPTSTDTQYF.

The chain employs TRBV27 and TRBJ2-3, with 9 bases matching TRBD1. CDR1 is MNHEY, CDR2 SMNVEV, per germline (reference sequence). Losses at the gene ends were 4 bases for V and 3 bases for J; bases not matched to a gene: 5. The CDR3 has 15 residues. The CDR3 reads CASSSWDRVTDTQYF. The CDR3 nucleotides read TGTGCCAGCAGTTCATGGGACAGGGTGACAGATACGCAGTATTTT.